Presented here are 16 T cell receptor beta chains from one specimen sequenced in a study of early T cells in non-severe SARS-CoV-2 infection. TCRdb reanalysed the 5' RACE reads using MiXCR and keeps one entry per CDR3 protein. The sample records around 55,000 distinct CDR3 sequences, under 15% being singletons. The sample was whole blood. Source of these receptors: an adult who was a healthcare worker with PCR-confirmed SARS-CoV-2 infection or an uninfected control (not recorded which).

This chain joins TRBV6-1 and TRBJ2-5; either TRBD1 or TRBD2 may supply D (5 bases each). Germline V CDR1 and CDR2: MNHNS, SASEGT. This CDR3 has 9 amino acids. CDR3 amino acids: CELGRQKYF. Here the CDR3 DNA reads TGTGAACTAGGGAGACAGAAGTACTTC.

This clonotype appeared a few times. The rearrangement uses TRBV7-8 and TRBJ1-1; D remains ambiguous. Trimming took 5 bases from V and 0 from J, leaving 13 bases between them. Germline V gene sequence: CDR1 SGHVS, CDR2 FQNEAQ. The CDR3 spans 15 residues. The CDR3 region is CASSPRRLMNTEAFF. The CDR3 DNA is TGTGCCAGCAGCCCTCGGCGGCTCATGAACACTGAAGCTTTCTTT.

This sequence joins TRBV28 and TRBJ2-1, with D perhaps being TRBD1 or TRBD2 (5 bases each). Germline lookup yields CDR1 MDHEN and CDR2 SYDVKM. This CDR3 spans 15 amino acids. V lost 6 bases to trimming and J lost 2 bases, with 14 bases between them. The CDR3 sequence is CASRPGTHPYNEQFF. Here the CDR3 DNA reads TGTGCCAGCAGGCCCGGGACCCACCCCTACAATGAGCAGTTCTTC.

The chain links TRBV5-1 to TRBJ2-2, with TRBD1 matching 12 bases. After removal of 4 bases from V and 4 bases from J, the junction contained 2 bases not matched to a gene. Germline CDR1 and CDR2: SGHRS and YFSETQ. The CDR3 sequence is 15 residues long. In DNA form, the CDR3 reads TGCGCCAGCAGCAGGGACAGGGGGCCCACCGGGGAGCTGTTTTTT. It is translated as CASSRDRGPTGELFF.

This clonotype was observed many times. The rearrangement uses TRBV28 and TRBJ1-1; D not certain. V lost 3 bases to trimming and J lost 1 base, with 12 bases between them. The germline V gene encodes CDR1 MDHEN and CDR2 SYDVKM. The CDR3 spans 15 residues. CDR3 sequence reads: CASSFSGPKNTEAFF. The CDR3 DNA sequence: TGTGCCAGCAGTTTCTCCGGACCCAAGAACACTGAAGCTTTCTTT.

The chain links TRBV5-1 to TRBJ2-5; 8 bases are a match to TRBD2. The CDR3 spans 14 residues. V shed 3 bases, J shed 4 bases, and the junction held 5 bases outside the gene matches. Germline V gene lookup returns CDR1 SGHRS and CDR2 YFSETQ. This CDR3 is CASSSGRAGETQYF. As DNA, the CDR3 is TGCGCCAGCAGCTCCGGGAGGGCCGGAGAGACCCAGTACTTC.

This rearrangement joins TRBV10-3 to TRBJ2-7; tentatively, D is TRBD2 (5 bases). Germline CDR1 ENHRY, CDR2 SYGVKD. The CDR3 loop spans 15 amino acids. Trimming took off 4 bases at V and 6 bases at J, with 19 bases between the two ends. The CDR3 DNA reads TGTGCCATCAGTGCTGGGAGTGCCATGGGGTCCGAGCAGTACTTC. As protein: CAISAGSAMGSEQYF.

The chain uses TRBV20-1 and TRBJ1-1; the D gene is possibly TRBD1 (5 bases). The CDR3 sequence is 14 residues long. V lost 0 bases and J lost 0, with 8 bases in between. Germline V lookup: CDR1 DFQATT, CDR2 SNEGSKA (reference sequence). For the CDR3, the DNA is TGCAGTGCTAGAGATGGGGGTTTGAACACTGAAGCTTTCTTT. It encodes CSARDGGLNTEAFF.

The V call is TRBV28, the J call TRBJ1-3; possibly TRBD1 for D (5 bases). CDR3 length equals 14 residues. V was shortened by 3 bases and J by 1 base, with 7 bases between the two germline ends. Per germline, CDR1 MDHEN and CDR2 SYDVKM. The CDR3 region has the DNA TGTGCCAGCAGTTTCGGGGGTTCTGGAAACACCATATATTTT. It is translated as CASSFGGSGNTIYF.

This clonotype was picked up many times. The chain couples TRBV3-1 to TRBJ2-7; possible D gene TRBD1, 6 bases. Germline CDR1 LGHDT, CDR2 YNNKEL (reference sequence). V dropped 1 base and J dropped 12 bases, with 13 bases sitting between them. The CDR3 spans 12 residues. CDR3 in DNA: TGTGCCAGCAGCCAAGTAGGGGGAGAGGGGTACTTC. Amino acid sequence: CASSQVGGEGYF.

This clonotype has at least ten counts. This sequence joins TRBV3-1 and TRBJ2-7; D unresolved. Germline V gene data show CDR1 as LGHDT and CDR2 as YNNKEL (reference sequence). The V gene lost 4 bases and the J gene lost 3 bases, with 7 bases spanning the gap. CDR3 length equals 12 residues. The CDR3 protein is CASSPQIYEQYF. CDR3 sequence (DNA): TGTGCCAGCAGCCCCCAAATCTACGAGCAGTACTTC.

In this sample, this clonotype turned up many times. The V call is TRBV7-9, the J call TRBJ2-7; 9 positions match TRBD2. V shed 5 bases and J 13 bases; nucleotides not matched to a gene: 18. CDR1 is SEHNR and CDR2 is FQNEAQ in the germline V gene (reference sequence). The CDR3 spans 15 residues. Here the CDR3 reads CASSNSPLAGPVPYF. DNA for the CDR3: TGTGCCAGCAGCAATTCCCCGCTAGCGGGACCGGTCCCTTACTTC.

This rearrangement joins TRBV20-1 to TRBJ2-3, with 11 bases fitting TRBD2. From germline, CDR1 is DFQATT and CDR2 SNEGSKA (reference sequence). The CDR3 covers 15 residues. The V gene end was trimmed by 2 bases and the J gene end by 0 bases; junction bases not matched to a gene: 1. For the CDR3, the DNA is TGCAGTGCTAGACGGACTAGCGGGAGCACAGATACGCAGTATTTT. Amino acids: CSARRTSGSTDTQYF.

This clonotype was seen ten or more times. The chain has TRBV30 and TRBJ1-1, with 9 bases matching TRBD1. Germline trimming cut 7 bases from V and 3 bases from J; bases unmatched to any gene: 9. CDR3 length: 14 residues. The germline V gene encodes CDR1 GTSNPN and CDR2 SVGIG (reference sequence). CDR3 sequence reads: CASFTGGADTEAFF. The CDR3 region has the DNA TGTGCCTCCTTTACAGGGGGCGCGGACACTGAAGCTTTCTTT.

This clonotype was seen a few times. The V call is TRBV19, the J call TRBJ2-3; D is undetermined. Trimming cost V 3 bases and J 4 bases, with 23 bases left between them. The length of the CDR3 is 18 residues. The V gene's germline CDR1 is LNHDA and CDR2 SQIVND (reference sequence). DNA of the CDR3: TGTGCCAGTAGTATCAATCCCGCCAGTCCCATACACGCAGATACGCAGTATTTT. Translated: CASSINPASPIHADTQYF.

This clonotype was observed at least ten times. The genes are TRBV12-3 or TRBV12-4 and TRBJ2-3; no definite D call. This CDR3 comprises 13 residues. V shed 1 base and J shed 4 bases, with 6 bases lying between them. The CDR3 protein is CASSLGEADTQYF. CDR3 nucleotides: TGTGCCAGCAGTTTAGGAGAGGCAGATACGCAGTATTTT.